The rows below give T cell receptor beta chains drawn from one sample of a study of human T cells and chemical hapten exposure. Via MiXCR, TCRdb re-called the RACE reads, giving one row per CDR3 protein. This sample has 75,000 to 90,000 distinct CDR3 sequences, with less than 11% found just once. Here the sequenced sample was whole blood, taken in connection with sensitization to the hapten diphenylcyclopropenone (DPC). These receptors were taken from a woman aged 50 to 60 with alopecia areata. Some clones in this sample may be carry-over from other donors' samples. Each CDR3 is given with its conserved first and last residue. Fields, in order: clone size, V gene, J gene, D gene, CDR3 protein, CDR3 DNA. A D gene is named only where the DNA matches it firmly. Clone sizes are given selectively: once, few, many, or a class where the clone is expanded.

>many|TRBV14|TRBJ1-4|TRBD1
CASSQATGGGEKLFF
TGTGCCAGCAGCCAGGCAACAGGGGGCGGCGAAAAACTGTTTTTT
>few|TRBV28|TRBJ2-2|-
CASSFGLALTGELFF
TGTGCCAGCAGTTTTGGGCTAGCCCTGACCGGGGAGCTGTTTTTT
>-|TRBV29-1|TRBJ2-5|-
CSVRWTPQETQYF
TGCAGCGTCCGTTGGACACCCCAAGAGACCCAGTACTTC
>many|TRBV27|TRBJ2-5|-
CASSFSGVETQYF
TGTGCCAGCAGTTTTTCCGGGGTTGAGACCCAGTACTTC
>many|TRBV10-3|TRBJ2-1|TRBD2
CAIKSVTSGTVPHEQFF
TGTGCCATCAAGTCAGTCACTAGCGGCACAGTCCCCCATGAGCAGTTCTTC
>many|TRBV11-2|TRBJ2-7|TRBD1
CASSPASTGFNEQYF
TGTGCCAGCAGCCCCGCGTCGACAGGGTTCAACGAGCAGTACTTC
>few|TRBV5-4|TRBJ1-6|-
CASSLEGLNSPLHF
TGTGCCAGCAGCTTGGAAGGGTTAAATTCACCCCTCCACTTT
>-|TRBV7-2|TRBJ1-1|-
CASRQGMNTEAFF
TGTGCCAGCAGACAGGGCATGAACACTGAAGCTTTCTTT
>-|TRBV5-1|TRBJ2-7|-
CASSLEAGTGAYEQYF
TGCGCCAGCAGCTTGGAGGCCGGGACGGGGGCCTACGAGCAGTACTTC
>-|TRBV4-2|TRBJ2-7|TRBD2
CASSQDLADLSYEQYF
TGTGCCAGCAGCCAAGATCTAGCGGACCTATCCTACGAGCAGTACTTC
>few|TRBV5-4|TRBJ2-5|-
CASSPIGRTRQETQYF
TGTGCCAGCAGCCCCATAGGACGGACACGTCAAGAGACCCAGTACTTC
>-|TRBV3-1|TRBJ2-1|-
CASSQSWGDHNEQFF
TGTGCCAGCAGCCAATCTTGGGGGGACCACAATGAGCAGTTCTTC
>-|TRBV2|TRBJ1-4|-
CASMVGSFEKLFF
TGTGCCAGCATGGTGGGATCTTTCGAAAAACTGTTTTTT
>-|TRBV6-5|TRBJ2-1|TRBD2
CASSPRGGRIYNEQFF
TGTGCCAGCAGTCCCCGAGGCGGGAGGATCTACAATGAGCAGTTCTTC
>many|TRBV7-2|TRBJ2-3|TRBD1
CASRTGGSSDTQYF
TGTGCCAGCAGAACAGGGGGCAGTTCAGATACGCAGTATTTT
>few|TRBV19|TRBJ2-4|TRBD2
CASSIGTSGLGKNIQYF
TGTGCCAGTAGTATCGGGACTAGCGGGCTGGGCAAAAACATTCAGTACTTC
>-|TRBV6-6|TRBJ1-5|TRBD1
CASSQGQENQPQHF
TGTGCCAGCAGTCAGGGACAGGAGAATCAGCCCCAGCATTTT
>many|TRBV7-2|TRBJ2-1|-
CASSSGGALQNEQFF
TGTGCCAGCAGCTCGGGGGGCGCCTTACAGAATGAGCAGTTCTTC
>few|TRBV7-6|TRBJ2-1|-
CASSSTNRVTNEQFF
TGTGCCAGCAGCTCAACAAACAGGGTAACGAATGAGCAGTTCTTC
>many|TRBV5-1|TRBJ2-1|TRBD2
CASSLVPGRENEQFF
TGCGCCAGCAGCTTGGTTCCCGGGAGGGAGAATGAGCAGTTCTTC
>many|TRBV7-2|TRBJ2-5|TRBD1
CASSPWTGGETQYF
TGTGCCAGCAGCCCTTGGACAGGGGGAGAGACCCAGTACTTC
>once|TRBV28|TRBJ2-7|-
CASRRTLGSGEQYF
TGTGCCAGCAGGAGGACGTTGGGCTCAGGAGAGCAGTACTTC
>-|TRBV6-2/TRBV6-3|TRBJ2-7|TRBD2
CASSYSGKLLEQYF
TGTGCCAGCAGTTACAGCGGGAAACTCCTCGAGCAGTACTTC
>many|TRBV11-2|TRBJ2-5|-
CASSLVNYMAETQYF
TGTGCCAGCAGCTTAGTAAACTACATGGCAGAGACCCAGTACTTC
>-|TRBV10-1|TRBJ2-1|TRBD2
CASSLREETEQFF
TGCGCCAGTTCCTTGCGGGAGGAAACTGAGCAGTTCTTC
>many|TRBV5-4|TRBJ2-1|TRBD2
CASSPPTGGDEQFF
TGTGCCAGCAGCCCCCCCACGGGAGGGGATGAGCAGTTCTTC
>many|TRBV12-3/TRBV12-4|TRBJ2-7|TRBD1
CASRQKTGNFDEQYF
TGTGCCAGCAGACAAAAGACAGGGAACTTTGACGAGCAGTACTTC
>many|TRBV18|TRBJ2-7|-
CASSPSLTRKSSYEQYF
TGTGCCAGCTCACCCAGCCTAACCAGGAAAAGCTCCTACGAGCAGTACTTC
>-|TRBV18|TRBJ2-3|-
CASSPHTDTQYF
TGTGCCAGCTCACCACACACAGATACGCAGTATTTT